Reported below is one T cell receptor (beta chain). This clone was counted ten times or more. Its antigen remains undetermined. Qualities for individual bases were not recorded, and no much larger clone is one base off. This sample is part of a study of CD8+ T cells in alopecia areata (dated by TCRdb to the late 2010s). Background on the whole study: To study T cell clonal expansion in alopecia areata, the researchers applied high-throughput TCRbeta sequencing to both the C3H/HeJ mouse model and human patients. Scalp tissue and sorted CD4+ and CD8+ peripheral blood T cells from patchy and totalis/universalis alopecia areata patients and from healthy controls were covered by human TCRbeta sequencing. Scalp clonality was compared across normal scalp (n=4), patchy alopecia areata scalp (n=8), and alopecia totalis/universalis scalp (n=8). RNA was extracted with the PAXgene miRNA kit for fixed scalp, the miRNeasy kit for PBMCs, and the RNeasy kit for mouse skin. TCRbeta CDR3 regions were amplified by immunoSEQ multiplex PCR using 35 Vbeta forward and 13 Jbeta reverse primers.

The CDR3 contains 15 residues, cysteine and phenylalanine counted. The kept DNA is CDR3 alone, 45 bases in frame from the first base. Trimming takes 7 bases from V and 3 bases from J, and the germline ends sit 15 bases apart. Reading the germline V gene gives CDR1 MGHDK and CDR2 SYGVNS. PBMCs were isolated by density centrifugation and stained for CD3, CD4 and CD8, after which CD4+ and CD8+ T cells were sorted on a FACSAria. Scalp biopsies and blood samples were provided by unaffected controls. The study at large found these results: Shared TCR sequences between patients were less evident than in mice, which may be partly attributable to HLA diversity in the patient population. Compared with normal scalp, lesional scalp, particularly in alopecia totalis/universalis, had higher clonality and more expanded CD8+ clones, which suggests antigenic drive. Unlike mouse skin, which is dominated by gammadelta T cells, normal human skin has resident alphabeta T cells that are also sequenced, and this complicates analysis of the scalp TCR repertoire.

Libraries were built with the immunoSEQ multiplex PCR assay. RNA was extracted from all samples and reverse transcribed into cDNA, which served as template for TCR sequencing. First-strand cDNA was synthesized with SuperScript III using a 2:1 mix of oligo-dT and random hexamers. Amplification bias was assessed with a synthetic immune receptor repertoire, and residual bias was removed computationally. The source study handled its data this way. After raw reads were preprocessed to remove errors, the CDR3 was defined following IMGT conventions as running from the conserved cysteine to phenylalanine. Clonality was computed by normalizing Shannon entropy by log2 of the number of productive unique TCRs and subtracting the result from 1. Whether each scalp clone was CD4 or CD8 was inferred by checking scalp TCRbeta sequences against the CD4 and CD8 repertoires from sorted blood. What TCRdb holds here is the immuneACCESS table cut down to in-frame rearrangements. Part of the clones is not present; checked against another copy, under half of the missing clones reflect an unresolved V gene, and the others are unexplained. The V and J calls and clone size come from that table; D and trimming were worked out from the DNA. Across this sample there are 110,000 to 150,000 clones, with 62% seen only once. The top ten hold 35% to 40% of the sample.

In this chain, TRBV25-1 is recombined with TRBJ2-2; the best D guess is TRBD1, with 5 bases matching. The source of this sequence is a human donor in good health. Sequencing input: CD8+ T cells sorted from blood. The nucleotide sequence reads as follows: TGTGCCAGCACCCAGGGATCCGGTGACACCGGGGAGCTGTTTTTT. It encodes CASTQGSGDTGELFF.